The subject of this entry is one TCR beta chain. The data were produced by immunoSEQ multiplex PCR, yet TCRdb's version contains in-frame clones alone and is incomplete. The table records a few hundred clones, 82% of them present only once. V lost 0 bases, J lost 0 bases, and 7 bases stayed unmatched. The CDR3 totals 19 residues. The germline V gene encodes CDR1 MNHEY and CDR2 SMNVEV (reference sequence). These data belong to a study of follicular helper T cells after annual influenza vaccination. Time point noted: 2015-2016 season, 7 days after influenza vaccination. Excluded were substance abuse, HIV/AIDS, active cancer, immunomodulatory drugs and active illness.

The V gene is TRBV27, the J gene TRBJ2-6; 8 bases line up with TRBD2. The sequence derives from an adult who received the influenza vaccine. Here the sequenced sample was CXCR5+ CD38+ circulating T follicular helper cells from blood, taken 7 days after influenza vaccination. Subset indicated: circulating Tfh, non-naive CD4+CXCR5+PD-1+ (ICOS+CD38+ or ICOS-CD38-). CDR3 residues: CASSLSRGGYSSGANVLTF. The CDR3 DNA is TGTGCCAGCAGTTTATCTCGGGGGGGGTACAGCTCTGGGGCCAACGTCCTGACTTTC.